The clone carrying this T cell receptor (beta chain) was seen repeatedly, ten times or more. Its antigen is undetermined. The data were obtained in a study of regulatory T cells in long-lasting Graves disease. Sample time point: newly diagnosed GD, antithyroid drugs for less than 3 months. PBMCs provided the RNA from which the TCR library was made. This CDR3 spans 13 amino acids. CDR1 is DFQATT, CDR2 SNEGSKA, per germline (reference sequence). Trimming took 5 bases from V and 4 from J; bases not matched to a gene: 4. CDR3-region Arm-PCR and iRepertoire HTBI primers produced the TCR beta libraries. Original methodology: Detected in the samples were approximately 58 TRBV and under 15 TRBJ segments. Each CDR3 protein gets one entry after TCRdb re-called the multiplex PCR reads with MiXCR. TCRdb, rather than the study authors, made the V and J calls. The sample records roughly 350,000 distinct CDR3 sequences, roughly 15% being singletons.

Study results and caveats: TRBV28, TRBJ1-2 and TRBJ2-5 were segments that persistent disease favored.

This same sample was also part of a study on T cells in Graves' hyperthyroidism and ophthalmopathy.

The clonotype comes from a woman under 30 with Graves disease. The sequenced sample was peripheral blood mononuclear cells (PBMCs), obtained at new diagnosis, from a patient treated with antithyroid drugs. V is TRBV20-1 and J is TRBJ2-2; 7 bases agree with TRBD1. The CDR3 is CSASDRVTGELFF. CDR3 in DNA: TGCAGTGCTTCCGACAGGGTCACCGGGGAGCTGTTTTTT.